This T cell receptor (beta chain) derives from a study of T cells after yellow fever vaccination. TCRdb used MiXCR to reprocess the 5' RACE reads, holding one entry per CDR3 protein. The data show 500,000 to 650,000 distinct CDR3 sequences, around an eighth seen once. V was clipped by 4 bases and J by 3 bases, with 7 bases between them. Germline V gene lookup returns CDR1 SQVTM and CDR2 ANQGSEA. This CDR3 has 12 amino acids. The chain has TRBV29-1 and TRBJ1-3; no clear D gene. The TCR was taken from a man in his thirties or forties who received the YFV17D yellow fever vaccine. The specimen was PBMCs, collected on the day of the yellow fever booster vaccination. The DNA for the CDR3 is TGCAGCGTTGCATCTGGTGGAAACACCATATATTTT. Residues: CSVASGGNTIYF.